These 20 T cell receptor beta chains originate from one sample sequenced in a study of CD8 T cells in Susac syndrome. Random hexamers primed reverse transcription of roughly 0.45 to 1 ug RNA. TCRdb itself ran the immunoSEQ multiplex PCR reads through MiXCR, one entry per CDR3 protein. The sample includes roughly 180,000 distinct CDR3 sequences, around 96% seen only once; the top ten take roughly 0.13%. The specimen was CD4+ T cells from PBMCs. The receptors stem from a human donor in good health.

This rearrangement joins TRBV20-1 to TRBJ2-5; 12 nucleotides match TRBD2. The CDR3 consists of 16 residues. Losses at the gene ends were 5 bases for V and 9 bases for J; bases not matched to a gene: 16. Germline V gene lookup returns CDR1 DFQATT and CDR2 SNEGSKA (reference sequence). The CDR3 nucleotides read TGCAGTGCTCCCCCGCCGACTAGCGGGGGTTTCCACGCCCAGTACTTC. It specifies CSAPPPTSGGFHAQYF.

The V gene is TRBV12-3 or TRBV12-4, the J gene TRBJ2-1; 10 positions agree with TRBD1. There are 15 residues in the CDR3. J was trimmed by 2 bases and V by 3 bases; bases with no gene match: 1. This CDR3 reads CASSLTGGAYNEQFF. DNA of the CDR3: TGTGCCAGCAGTTTGACAGGGGGCGCCTACAATGAGCAGTTCTTC.

The rearrangement joins TRBV4-2 to TRBJ2-7, with 10 bases identical to TRBD2. With V trimmed by 4 bases and J by 1 base, 7 bases remained unmatched. Per the germline V gene, CDR1 is LGHNA and CDR2 is YNFKEQ. The CDR3 spans 16 residues. The CDR3 loop is CASSLRRTSGSYEQYF. The CDR3 region has the DNA TGTGCCAGCAGCCTTCGGAGGACTAGCGGTTCCTACGAGCAGTACTTC.

This chain connects TRBV4-2 to TRBJ1-1, with D unclear. The CDR3 totals 17 residues. The germline V gene has CDR1 LGHNA and CDR2 YNFKEQ. Trimming removed 0 bases from V and 2 bases from J, with 16 bases in between. CDR3 protein: CASSQDPRGGLNTEAFF. The CDR3 DNA reads TGTGCCAGCAGCCAAGATCCCCGGGGAGGGCTAAACACTGAAGCTTTCTTT.

The V gene is TRBV24-1, the J gene TRBJ2-3; D unclear. The CDR3 covers 13 residues. V shed 3 bases and J shed 4 bases, with 7 bases lying between them. Germline-derived CDR1 and CDR2 are KGHDR and SFDVKD. The DNA of the CDR3 is TGTGCCACCAGTGATACGCTCGCAGATACGCAGTATTTT. It specifies CATSDTLADTQYF.

CDR3 sequence: CSVTTSGGETQYF. Written as DNA, the CDR3 is TGCAGCGTGACGACTAGCGGCGGAGAGACCCAGTACTTC. The V gene is TRBV29-1, the J gene TRBJ2-5; 9 bases are a match to TRBD2. V lost 6 bases and J lost 4; bases outside the gene matches: 6. The CDR3 runs 13 residues. Germline CDR1 is SQVTM and CDR2 is ANQGSEA.

V usage is TRBV5-1 and J usage is TRBJ2-7, with 8 bases aligning to TRBD2. CDR3 size: 17 residues. Germline-derived CDR1 and CDR2 are SGHRS and YFSETQ. V lost 1 base and J lost 2; bases outside the gene matches: 11. The CDR3 DNA reads TGCGCCAGCAGCTTGATGCTAACTAGCGGTGAGGCCTACGAGCAGTACTTC. Its protein product is CASSLMLTSGEAYEQYF. The full variable domain, in which reference TRBV5-1 and TRBJ2-7 provide the parts outside the CDR3, is KAGVTQTPRYLIKTRGQQVTLSCSPISGHRSVSWYQQTPGQGLQFLFEYFSETQRNKGNFPGRFSGRQFSNSRSEMNVSTLELGDSALYLCASSLMLTSGEAYEQYFGPGTRLTVT.

The chain combines TRBV6-2 or TRBV6-3 with TRBJ2-2; possibly TRBD1 for D (6 bases). The germline V gene has CDR1 MNHEY and CDR2 SVGEGT. CDR3 length: 15 residues. Trimming cost V 2 bases and J 7 bases, with 14 bases left between them. The CDR3 nucleotides are TGTGCCAGCAGTTACGGGCCAAGGGGGATCGGGGAGCTGTTTTTT. Translated, it gives CASSYGPRGIGELFF.

V and J are TRBV4-3 and TRBJ1-5, with a possible D match to TRBD1 (6 bases). The CDR3 has 14 residues. Germline V gene lookup returns CDR1 LGHNA and CDR2 YSLEER. V lost 0 bases and J lost 6, with 9 bases in between. The CDR3 nucleotides are TGCGCCAGCAGCCAAGAGCGGGGGCCTCAGCCCCAGCATTTT. Protein product: CASSQERGPQPQHF.

With respect to this clonotype: At one boundary the junction diverges from the germline segment, which might be a read error. This rearrangement joins TRBV20-1 to TRBJ2-1; TRBD2 might be the D (6 bases). CDR1 and CDR2 (germline): DFQATT, SNEGSKA (reference sequence). The CDR3 extends over 9 amino acids. CDR3 sequence (DNA): TGCAGTGCTAGTGAGACTAGGGTCTTC. Its protein product is CSASETRVF.

This clonotype was seen just once. The chain employs TRBV5-1 and TRBJ2-7; unclear D gene. Germline V gives CDR1 SGHRS, CDR2 YFSETQ. The CDR3 has 13 amino acids. V lost 2 bases, J lost 2 bases, and 8 bases lay in between. The chain's CDR3 is CASSFDFTYEQYF. CDR3 nucleotide sequence: TGCGCCAGCAGCTTTGATTTCACCTACGAGCAGTACTTC.

This rearrangement joins TRBV7-2 to TRBJ2-3; perhaps TRBD2 as D (6 bases). This CDR3 region has 14 residues. The germline V and J ends were trimmed by 4 bases and 3 bases, with 11 bases remaining between them. Germline CDR1 and CDR2: SGHTA and FQGNSA. CDR3 amino acids: CASSSMGGTDTQYF. For the CDR3, the DNA is TGTGCCAGCAGCTCGATGGGGGGAACAGATACGCAGTATTTT.

DNA of the CDR3: TGTGCCAGCAGCCAAGCACTAGCGGGGGGATCAGATACGCAGTATTTT. This gives the protein CASSQALAGGSDTQYF. The chain carries TRBV7-9 and TRBJ2-3; 12 bases map to TRBD2. V was pared by 5 bases and J by 4 bases, with 7 bases of the junction left unmatched. In germline, CDR1 is SEHNR, CDR2 FQNEAQ (reference sequence). The CDR3 is 16 amino acids.

The chain carries TRBV6-1 and TRBJ2-6; D is unresolved. Deletions cut 7 bases from V and 0 bases from J, with 28 bases between. The germline CDR1 and CDR2 sequences are MNHNS and SASEGT. There are 21 residues in the CDR3. The CDR3 loop reads CASTIGRPTLPLSSGANVLTF. The DNA for the CDR3 is TGTGCCAGCACCATCGGACGGCCCACGCTCCCACTTAGCTCTGGGGCCAACGTCCTGACTTTC.

This chain connects TRBV20-1 to TRBJ2-2; the match to TRBD1 covers 10 bases. Trimming at V came to 5 bases and at J to 5 bases, leaving 8 bases not matched to a gene. The germline V gene encodes CDR1 DFQATT and CDR2 SNEGSKA (reference sequence). This CDR3 has 15 residues. Here the CDR3 reads CSAGGGTGVTGELFF. DNA of the CDR3: TGCAGTGCTGGAGGTGGGACAGGGGTTACCGGGGAGCTGTTTTTT.

This clonotype appeared a single time. The V call is TRBV9, the J call TRBJ2-5; D unresolved. The CDR3 is 13 residues long. CDR1 and CDR2 (germline): SGDLS, YYNGEE. With 0 bases removed from V and 3 bases from J, the gap between germline ends came to 6 bases. CDR3 region: CASSVGSKETQYF. In DNA form, the CDR3 reads TGTGCCAGCAGCGTAGGAAGTAAAGAGACCCAGTACTTC.

This clonotype was counted between two and nine times. The chain is built from TRBV28 and TRBJ2-5; perhaps TRBD1 as D (6 bases). Germline CDR1 and CDR2: MDHEN and SYDVKM. CDR3 length: 15 residues. Trimming removed 3 bases at V and 2 bases at J, with 13 bases between. The CDR3 coding sequence is TGTGCCAGCAGTTTTAGGGGACAAGGGCAAGAGACCCAGTACTTC. Its protein product is CASSFRGQGQETQYF.

The chain links TRBV28 to TRBJ2-3; 7 bases align to TRBD1. J gave up 8 bases and V 3 bases, and 5 bases lay outside the gene matches. In germline, CDR1 is MDHEN, CDR2 SYDVKM. The CDR3 is made up of 13 amino acids. The CDR3 reads CASSFRGGGTQYF. CDR3 nucleotide sequence: TGTGCCAGCAGTTTCCGAGGGGGCGGTACGCAGTATTTT.

V usage is TRBV20-1 and J usage is TRBJ2-1, with D uncertain. The CDR3 runs to 10 residues. Per germline, CDR1 DFQATT and CDR2 SNEGSKA (reference sequence). The V gene lost 4 bases and the J gene lost 10 bases, with 8 bases spanning the gap. CDR3 in amino acids: CSATREEQFF. As DNA, the CDR3 is TGCAGTGCTACCAGAGAAGAGCAGTTCTTC.

This clonotype occurred once. The CDR3: CASSPGLAGLDTQYF. The CDR3 DNA follows: TGTGCCAGCAGTCCCGGGTTAGCGGGGTTAGATACGCAGTATTTT. This chain uses TRBV12-3 or TRBV12-4 with TRBJ2-3; 8 nucleotides line up with TRBD2. V shed 5 bases, J shed 5 bases, and the junction held 9 bases outside the gene matches. This CDR3 comprises 15 residues.